The 13 T cell receptor beta chains in this list originate from one sample, sequenced in a study of T cell changes during pregnancy in multiple sclerosis. Data came from immunoSEQ multiplex PCR; TCRdb stores just in-frame clones and leaves some out. Of 40,000 to 50,000 clones listed, approximately 90% are singletons. Sequencing used CD4+ T cells from peripheral blood mononuclear cells, obtained before pregnancy. The receptors derive from a female donor with multiple sclerosis, enrolled in a pregnancy study.

V usage is TRBV2 and J usage is TRBJ2-1, with 7 bases matching TRBD1. Germline assignment: CDR1 SNHLY and CDR2 FYNNEI. Trimming at V came to 1 base and at J to 13 bases, leaving 16 bases not matched to a gene. This CDR3 region has 16 residues. CDR3 bases: TGTGCCAGCAGTGAAGGGACCGGGAAAGGGGGCTCCAGTCAGTTCTTC. Translation gives CASSEGTGKGGSSQFF.

The rearrangement joins TRBV5-1 to TRBJ2-7; 14 nucleotides align to TRBD2. Germline CDR1 SGHRS, CDR2 YFSETQ. The CDR3 length is 17 residues. The V gene end was trimmed by 2 bases and the J gene end by 7 bases; junction bases not matched to a gene: 11. CDR3 loop: CASSLEGLAGGRGEQYF. The CDR3 coding sequence is TGCGCCAGCAGCTTAGAAGGACTAGCGGGGGGACGGGGGGAGCAGTACTTC. The whole variable domain, remainder taken from reference TRBV5-1 and TRBJ2-7, is KAGVTQTPRYLIKTRGQQVTLSCSPISGHRSVSWYQQTPGQGLQFLFEYFSETQRNKGNFPGRFSGRQFSNSRSEMNVSTLELGDSALYLCASSLEGLAGGRGEQYFGPGTRLTVT.

This chain connects TRBV4-2 to TRBJ2-1, with 14 bases aligning to TRBD2. Trimming removed 0 bases from V and 10 bases from J; junction bases left unmatched: 11. The CDR3 sequence is 18 residues long. Germline CDR1 reads LGHNA; CDR2 reads YNFKEQ. The CDR3 sequence: CASSQDWRLAGGPREQFF. CDR3 nucleotides: TGTGCCAGCAGCCAAGATTGGCGACTAGCGGGGGGGCCTCGGGAGCAGTTCTTC.

This clone was seen a single time. The chain uses TRBV6-5 and TRBJ1-2; unclear D gene. This CDR3 is 14 amino acids long. Germline V gene lookup returns CDR1 MNHEY and CDR2 SVGAGI. With 2 bases removed from V and 2 bases from J, the gap between germline ends came to 9 bases. The CDR3 DNA follows: TGTGCCAGCAGTTACGAGGATGGAAACTATGGCTACACCTTC. Protein product: CASSYEDGNYGYTF.

The gene calls are TRBV5-5 and TRBJ2-1; TRBD2 agrees at 7 bases. The CDR3 is made up of 12 amino acids. Trimming took 4 bases from V and 9 from J; bases not matched to a gene: 4. The germline V gene encodes CDR1 SGHKS and CDR2 YYEKEE (reference sequence). CDR3 region: CASSRDYREQFF. In DNA, the CDR3 is TGTGCCAGCAGCCGGGACTACCGTGAGCAGTTCTTC.

The chain uses TRBV15 and TRBJ2-3; 8 bases fit TRBD2. This CDR3 has 16 residues. The germline V gene encodes CDR1 LNHNV and CDR2 YYDKDF (reference sequence). J gave up 2 bases and V 0 bases, and 4 bases lay outside the gene matches. The CDR3: CATSRERGATTDTQYF. Here the CDR3 DNA reads TGTGCCACCAGCAGAGAGCGGGGGGCCACCACAGATACGCAGTATTTT.

This chain uses TRBV28 with TRBJ2-1; perhaps TRBD2 as D (5 bases). The CDR3 spans 15 residues. Per germline, CDR1 MDHEN and CDR2 SYDVKM. The germline V and J ends were trimmed by 5 bases and 4 bases, with 15 bases remaining between them. The CDR3 here is CASSPSSGHYNEQFF. The DNA for the CDR3 is TGTGCCAGCAGTCCTTCGAGCGGCCATTACAATGAGCAGTTCTTC.

The chain couples TRBV29-1 to TRBJ1-6; 7 bases are shared with TRBD1. After removal of 4 bases from V and 6 bases from J, the junction contained 3 bases not matched to a gene. The CDR3 is made up of 13 amino acids. Per the germline V gene, CDR1 is SQVTM and CDR2 is ANQGSEA. This CDR3 reads CSVGQGLNSPLHF. As DNA, the CDR3 is TGCAGCGTTGGACAGGGTCTTAATTCACCCCTCCACTTT.

This clone was seen just once. The V call is TRBV9, the J call TRBJ1-2; D perhaps matches TRBD1 (6 bases). Per the germline V gene, CDR1 is SGDLS and CDR2 is YYNGEE. The CDR3 consists of 14 residues. The germline V and J ends were trimmed by 6 bases and 8 bases, with 20 bases remaining between them. The CDR3, as DNA: TGTGCCAGCAAGGGGGATTGGTTTTATGAGGGCTACACCTTC. It translates to CASKGDWFYEGYTF.

V is TRBV9 and J is TRBJ2-5, with a weak D call TRBD2 (6 bases). Germline-derived CDR1 and CDR2 are SGDLS and YYNGEE. Trimming removed 0 bases from V and 3 bases from J, with 18 bases in between. The CDR3 covers 17 residues. The CDR3 region has the DNA TGTGCCAGCAGCGTAGGGGCCCGGGACTTCGGAGAAGAGACCCAGTACTTC. The encoded protein is CASSVGARDFGEETQYF.

The rearrangement uses TRBV5-1 and TRBJ2-1, with 7 bases aligning to TRBD2. Germline CDR1 and CDR2: SGHRS and YFSETQ. V shed 0 bases, J shed 3 bases, and the junction held 12 bases outside the gene matches. This CDR3 contains 18 residues. CDR3 loop: CASSLGGTGGTNYNEQFF. CDR3 DNA sequence: TGCGCCAGCAGCTTGGGAGGGACCGGGGGGACCAACTACAATGAGCAGTTCTTC.

The V and J genes are TRBV11-2 and TRBJ2-5; no firm D call. Germline-derived CDR1 and CDR2 are SGHAT and FQNNGV. The CDR3 has 13 residues. V dropped 3 bases and J dropped 3 bases, with 8 bases sitting between them. The CDR3, as DNA: TGTGCCAGCAGCTTTCGAGGAGAAGAGACCCAGTACTTC. It yields the protein CASSFRGEETQYF.

The chain is built from TRBV7-9 and TRBJ2-7; 10 positions agree with TRBD1. Germline CDR1 is SEHNR and CDR2 is FQNEAQ (reference sequence). This CDR3 spans 15 amino acids. With V trimmed by 4 bases and J by 1 base, 4 bases remained unmatched. The CDR3 sequence is CASSSGTGVSYEQYF. CDR3 in DNA: TGTGCCAGCAGCTCCGGGACAGGGGTTTCCTACGAGCAGTACTTC.